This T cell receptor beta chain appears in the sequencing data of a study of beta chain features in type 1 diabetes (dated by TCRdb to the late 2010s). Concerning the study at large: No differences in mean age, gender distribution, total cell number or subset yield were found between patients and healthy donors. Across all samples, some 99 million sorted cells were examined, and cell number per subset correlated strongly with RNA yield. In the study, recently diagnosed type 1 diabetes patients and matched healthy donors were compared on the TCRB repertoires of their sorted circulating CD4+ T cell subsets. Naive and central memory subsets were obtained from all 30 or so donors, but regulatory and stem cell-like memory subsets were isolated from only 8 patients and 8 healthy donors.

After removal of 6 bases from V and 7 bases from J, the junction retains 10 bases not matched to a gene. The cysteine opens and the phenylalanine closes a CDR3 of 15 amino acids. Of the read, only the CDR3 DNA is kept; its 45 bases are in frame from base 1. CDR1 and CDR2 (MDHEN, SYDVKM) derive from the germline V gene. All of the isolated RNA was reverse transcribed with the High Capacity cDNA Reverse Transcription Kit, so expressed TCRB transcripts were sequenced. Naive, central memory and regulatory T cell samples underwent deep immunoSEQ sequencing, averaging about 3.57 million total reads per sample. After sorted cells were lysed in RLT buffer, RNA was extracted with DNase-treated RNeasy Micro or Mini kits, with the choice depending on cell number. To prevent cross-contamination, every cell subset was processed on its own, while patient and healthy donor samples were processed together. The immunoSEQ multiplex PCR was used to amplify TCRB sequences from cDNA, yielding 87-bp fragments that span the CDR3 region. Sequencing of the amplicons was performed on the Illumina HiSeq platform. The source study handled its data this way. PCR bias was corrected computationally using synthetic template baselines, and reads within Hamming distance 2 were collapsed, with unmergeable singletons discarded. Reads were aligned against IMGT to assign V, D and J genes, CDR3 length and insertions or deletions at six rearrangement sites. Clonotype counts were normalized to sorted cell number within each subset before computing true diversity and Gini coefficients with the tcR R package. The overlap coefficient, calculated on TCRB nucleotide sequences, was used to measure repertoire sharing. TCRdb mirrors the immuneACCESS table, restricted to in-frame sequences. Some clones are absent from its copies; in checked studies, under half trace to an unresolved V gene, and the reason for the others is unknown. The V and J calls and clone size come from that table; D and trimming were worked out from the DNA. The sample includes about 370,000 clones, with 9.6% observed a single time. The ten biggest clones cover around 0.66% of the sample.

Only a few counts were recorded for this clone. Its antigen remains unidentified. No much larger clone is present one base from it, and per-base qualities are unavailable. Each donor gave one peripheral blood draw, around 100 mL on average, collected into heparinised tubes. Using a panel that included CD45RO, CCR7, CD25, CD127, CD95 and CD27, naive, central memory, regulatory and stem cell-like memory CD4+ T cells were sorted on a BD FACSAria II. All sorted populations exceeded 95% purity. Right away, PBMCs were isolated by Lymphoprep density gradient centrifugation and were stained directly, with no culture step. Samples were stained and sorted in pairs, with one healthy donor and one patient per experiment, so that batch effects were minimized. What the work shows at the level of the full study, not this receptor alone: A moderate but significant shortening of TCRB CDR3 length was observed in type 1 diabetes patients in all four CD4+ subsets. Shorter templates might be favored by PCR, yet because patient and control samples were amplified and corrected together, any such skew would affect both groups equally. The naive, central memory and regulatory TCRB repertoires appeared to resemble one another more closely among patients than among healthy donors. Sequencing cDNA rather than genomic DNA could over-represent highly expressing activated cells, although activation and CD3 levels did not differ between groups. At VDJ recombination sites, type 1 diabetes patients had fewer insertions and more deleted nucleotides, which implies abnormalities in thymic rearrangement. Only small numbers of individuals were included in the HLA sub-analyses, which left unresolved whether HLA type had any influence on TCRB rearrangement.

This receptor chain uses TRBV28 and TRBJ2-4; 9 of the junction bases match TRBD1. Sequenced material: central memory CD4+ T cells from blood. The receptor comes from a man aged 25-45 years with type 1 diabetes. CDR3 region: CASRPQGQGLNIQYF. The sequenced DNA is TGTGCCAGCAGACCTCAGGGACAGGGATTGAACATTCAGTACTTC.